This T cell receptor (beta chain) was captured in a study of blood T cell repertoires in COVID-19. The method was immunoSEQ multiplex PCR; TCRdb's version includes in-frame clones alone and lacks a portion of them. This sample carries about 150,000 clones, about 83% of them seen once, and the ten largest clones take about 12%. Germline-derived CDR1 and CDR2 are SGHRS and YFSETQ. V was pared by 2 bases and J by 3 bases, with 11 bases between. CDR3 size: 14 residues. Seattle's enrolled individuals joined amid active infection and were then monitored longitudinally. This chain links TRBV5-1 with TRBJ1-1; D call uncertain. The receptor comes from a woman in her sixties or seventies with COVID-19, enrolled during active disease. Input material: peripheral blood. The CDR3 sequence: CASSFRVVDTEAFF. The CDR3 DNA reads TGCGCCAGCAGCTTCCGGGTCGTGGACACTGAAGCTTTCTTT.